Listed below are T cell receptor beta chains from one sample, sequenced in a study of cytomegalovirus exposure and HLA in healthy donors. The method was immunoSEQ multiplex PCR; TCRdb's version includes in-frame clones alone and lacks a portion of them. The table shows 140,000 to 150,000 clones, with almost 80% occurring only once. Sequences were obtained from PBMCs. All receptors come from a middle-aged woman in good health and CMV-seropositive. The CDR3 runs from the conserved cysteine through the conserved F or W. D genes are given only for firm matches. The size field is filled for only some rows; it gives once, few, many or a size class.

j_gene,v_gene,d_gene,abundance,CDR3nt,CDR3aa
TRBJ2-2,TRBV19,NA,NA,TGTGCCAGTAGTATAGGTCCAGGGGACAACGGGGAGCTGTTTTTT,CASSIGPGDNGELFF
TRBJ2-3,TRBV6-4,TRBD2,few,TGTGCCAGCAGCCCGACTAGCGGGGGCACAGATACGCAGTATTTT,CASSPTSGGTDTQYF
TRBJ1-2,TRBV2,NA,NA,TGTGCCAGCAGTGGGTTAGACAGGAACTATGGCTACACCTTC,CASSGLDRNYGYTF
TRBJ1-2,TRBV6-5,NA,NA,TGTGCCAGCAGTTACTCGAGTACGGACTATGGCTACACCTTC,CASSYSSTDYGYTF
TRBJ2-2,TRBV28,TRBD1,NA,TGTGCCAGCAGTCCTCCGGGACAGGTATCGAACACCGGGGAGCTGTTTTTT,CASSPPGQVSNTGELFF
TRBJ2-7,TRBV5-4,NA,few,TGTGCCAGCAGCTTAGGGGCGGACAGTCCCTACGAGCAGTACTTC,CASSLGADSPYEQYF
TRBJ2-6,TRBV30,NA,NA,TGTGCCTGGAGTGTGGGAGCAGACTCTGGGGCCAACGTCCTGACTTTC,CAWSVGADSGANVLTF
TRBJ1-2,TRBV5-3,TRBD1,NA,TGTGCCAGATACGTTACAGGGGATAACTATGGCTACACCTTC,CARYVTGDNYGYTF
TRBJ2-1,TRBV7-6,TRBD2,NA,TGTGCCAGCAGTGCTGAAGCGGGGCGGAACAATGAGCAGTTCTTC,CASSAEAGRNNEQFF
TRBJ1-3,TRBV14,TRBD1,NA,TGTGCCAGCAGCTCGAACCTTTACCAGGGGGCGCGGGGAAACACCATATATTTT,CASSSNLYQGARGNTIYF
TRBJ1-2,TRBV28,TRBD1,NA,TGTGCCAGCAGTCTATCTCGGACAGGGGGCTGTGGCTACACCTTC,CASSLSRTGGCGYTF
TRBJ2-7,TRBV13,TRBD2,NA,TGTGCCAGCAGCCGAAAACGGGGGGTCGACGAGCAGTACTTC,CASSRKRGVDEQYF
TRBJ2-3,TRBV6-5,TRBD2,few,TGTGCCAGCAGTACCTCCGGGACTAGCGGGGGTACGCAGTATTTT,CASSTSGTSGGTQYF
TRBJ1-5,TRBV19,NA,NA,TGTGCCAGTAGTGTCCGACAGGTTGGGGGCAATCAGCCCCAGCATTTT,CASSVRQVGGNQPQHF
TRBJ1-1,TRBV11-1,NA,NA,TGTGCCAGCAGCTTAGTCCAACAGTTTGAAGCTTTCTTT,CASSLVQQFEAFF
TRBJ1-2,TRBV5-6,TRBD1,once,TGTGCCAGCAGCTTGGCCGGACAGGGCCACTATGGCTACACCTTC,CASSLAGQGHYGYTF
TRBJ1-2,TRBV27,NA,NA,TGTGCCAGCGGCCAACGGGAGGTAGGGGGCTACACCTTC,CASGQREVGGYTF
TRBJ2-3,TRBV4-1,TRBD2,NA,TGCGCCAGCAGCCAAGACACTAGCGGGGGGTCGAGAAGCACAGATACGCAGTATTTT,CASSQDTSGGSRSTDTQYF
TRBJ2-1,TRBV4-2,TRBD2,once,TGTGCCAGCAGCCCCTCCGGGACTAGCGGGGAGCAGTTCTTC,CASSPSGTSGEQFF
TRBJ1-3,TRBV2,NA,NA,TGTGCCAGCAGCGTCGAGCGAAACACCATATATTTT,CASSVERNTIYF